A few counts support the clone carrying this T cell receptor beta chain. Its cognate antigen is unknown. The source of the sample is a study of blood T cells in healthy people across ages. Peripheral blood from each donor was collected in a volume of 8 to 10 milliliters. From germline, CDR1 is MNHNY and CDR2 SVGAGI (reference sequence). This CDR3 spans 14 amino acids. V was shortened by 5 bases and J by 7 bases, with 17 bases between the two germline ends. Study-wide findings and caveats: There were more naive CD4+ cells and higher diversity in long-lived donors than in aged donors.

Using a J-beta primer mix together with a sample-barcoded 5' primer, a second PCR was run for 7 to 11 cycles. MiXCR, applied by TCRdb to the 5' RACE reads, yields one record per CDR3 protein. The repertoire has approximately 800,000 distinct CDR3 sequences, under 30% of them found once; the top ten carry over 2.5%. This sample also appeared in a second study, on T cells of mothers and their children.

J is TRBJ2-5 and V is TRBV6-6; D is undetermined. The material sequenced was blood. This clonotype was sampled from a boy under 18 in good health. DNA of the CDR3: TGTGCCAGCAGTCACGCTTTGGACGGAGCGACCCAGTACTTC. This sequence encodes CASSHALDGATQYF.